This section outlines one TCR beta chain sequence together with its context. Its antigen has not been determined. The input lacks base qualities; no much larger clone sits a single base away. The Qiagen DNeasy kit was used to extract genomic DNA both from unsorted PBMCs and from the negatively selected CD4+ and CD8+ fractions. TCR beta CDR3 regions were subjected to amplification by immunoSEQ multiplex PCR with primers that anneal to V and J segments. A synthetic immune receptor repertoire was used to minimize amplification bias, and any remaining bias was removed computationally after sequencing. Turning to the authors' computational methods: Repertoire diversity was quantified as the Shannon entropy index using custom Python scripts. Unsorted, CD4+ and CD8+ repertoires were analyzed separately, except in combined analyses where CD4+ and CD8+ sequences were merged in silico. Clonal expansion was defined as at least a 2-fold frequency increase after treatment relative to C1D1, with a pseudocount of 0.5 for undetected baseline clones. Clones with 0 or 1 copy at C1D1 were defined as singleton clones, while clones with 2 or more copies were defined as non-singleton clones. Clones expanded in unsorted samples were labelled as CD4+, CD8+ or unknown by matching protein sequences in sorted samples from the same patient. Wilcoxon tests on paired samples were used to test changes in diversity from C1D1 to C4D1. TCRdb carries this immuneACCESS record with in-frame sequences only. Its versions omit some clonotypes, under half of them owing to an unresolved V gene in the studies checked, with the rest unexplained. Clonal size and the V and J genes are those of that table, whereas D and trimming came from the DNA. Here the sample has 85,000 to 90,000 clones; approximately 90% occur a single time. Of the sample, 2.5% to 3.5% is held by the ten largest clones.

The germline V gene provides CDR1 SGHVS and CDR2 FQNEAQ. CDR3 length: 15 amino acids, cysteine to phenylalanine. Only the CDR3 region is kept as DNA, spanning 45 bases read in frame from base 1. V is shortened by 1 base, J by 4 bases, and the region joining them spans 11 bases. The data stem from a study of PD-1 blockade in classical Hodgkin lymphoma (dated by TCRdb to 2018 to 2021). Background on the whole study: Nivolumab dosing was 3 mg/kg intravenously every 2 weeks, continuing until either disease progression or unacceptable toxicity. The study used CyTOF and TCR beta sequencing to define a peripheral blood immune signature of response to PD-1 blockade in classical Hodgkin lymphoma.

Study-level results and caveats: Baseline TCR diversity was reported to be lower in newly diagnosed patients than in healthy donors, and even lower in relapsed/refractory patients. Trial patients with a complete response had baseline diversity similar to that of newly diagnosed patients, while partial responders and progressors had significantly lower diversity. Only a single clinical trial cohort was studied, and what caused the repertoire differences, possibly disease activity or prior therapy, remained undefined. Diversity was lower in patients who began nivolumab less than 1 year after ASCT, so these patients were left out of later analyses to avoid confounding by immune reconstitution. By C4D1, a significant rise was seen in CD4+ TCR diversity but not in CD8+ TCR diversity (p=0.0027 vs p=0.16), and the rise was most apparent among complete responders (p=0.02).

Read against the paper, the sample's time point label means: cycle 4 day 1 (C4D1), after more than 5 weeks of nivolumab. Every trial patient had relapsed following autologous stem cell transplantation, and prior brentuximab vedotin exposure was what differed among cohorts A, B and C. The trial cohort was composed of over 50 patients with relapsed/refractory classical Hodgkin lymphoma, for whom complete response, partial response or progressive disease was recorded as best overall response. Single-agent nivolumab was administered to trial patients in the multi-cohort phase II CheckMate 205 trial. An independent review committee assessed best overall response by applying the 2007 International Working Group response criteria. PBMCs from the trial were collected at three points: immediately before nivolumab initiation (C1D1), and during therapy at cycle 2 day 1 and cycle 4 day 1. Peripheral blood was collected in 8 mL Vacutainer Cell Preparation Tubes, from which PBMCs were isolated by centrifugation and then cryopreserved.

The origin of this receptor is a human donor with classical Hodgkin lymphoma. The V and J genes are TRBV7-8 and TRBJ1-5; a confident D gene designation cannot be given. This material consisted of peripheral blood mononuclear cells (PBMCs), taken before the fourth cycle of nivolumab. The DNA sequence is given as TGTGCCAGCAGCTTAGAGGCGACGTCGAATCAGCCCCAGCATTTT. It codes for CASSLEATSNQPQHF. Reference TRBV7-8 and TRBJ1-5 genes cover what lies past the CDR3, so the full variable domain is GAGVSQSPRYKVAKRGQDVALRCDPISGHVSLFWYQQALGQGPEFLTYFQNEAQLDKSGLPSDRFFAERPEGSVSTLKIQRTQQEDSAVYLCASSLEATSNQPQHFGDGTRLSIL.